This T cell receptor beta chain was identified in a study of T-cell memory formation after mild COVID-19. V lost 4 bases, J lost 2 bases, and 18 bases lay in between. The CDR3 has 16 residues. Each CDR3 protein is one row after TCRdb ran MiXCR on the 5' RACE reads. The data contain around 150,000 distinct CDR3 sequences, roughly 30% of them singletons. This sequence originates from an adult woman who had mild COVID-19 (a few samples of this study predate the infection). Cell type and time point are not known. The rearrangement links TRBV12-3 or TRBV12-4 to TRBJ2-7; D uncertain. Material: PBMCs or a T cell subset sorted from them (not recorded which). The CDR3 DNA follows: TGTGCCAGCAGTTCCGCCAAGGTCCTGAACCCCTACGAGCAGTACTTC. Translated, it gives CASSSAKVLNPYEQYF.